Given below is one T cell receptor (beta chain) in context. Its specificity is unknown. The sample belongs to a study of identifying expanded T cells in peripheral blood. Study-level findings and limits: Two-week clone count variance significantly increased as total template count grew.

Sequenced by immunoSEQ multiplex PCR; TCRdb stores in-frame clones only, minus some. The sample carries roughly 130,000 clones, 80% to 90% recorded once. Germline V lookup: CDR1 SGHVS, CDR2 FQNEAQ. The CDR3 runs 12 residues. V lost 1 base, J lost 7 bases, and 8 bases lay in between. The source of this sequence is a person aged 18 to 70 in good health. The specimen was blood. This rearrangement joins TRBV7-8 to TRBJ2-7; no definite D call. The CDR3 is CASSLVGNEQYF. The DNA for the CDR3 is TGTGCCAGCAGCTTAGTCGGTAATGAGCAGTACTTC.